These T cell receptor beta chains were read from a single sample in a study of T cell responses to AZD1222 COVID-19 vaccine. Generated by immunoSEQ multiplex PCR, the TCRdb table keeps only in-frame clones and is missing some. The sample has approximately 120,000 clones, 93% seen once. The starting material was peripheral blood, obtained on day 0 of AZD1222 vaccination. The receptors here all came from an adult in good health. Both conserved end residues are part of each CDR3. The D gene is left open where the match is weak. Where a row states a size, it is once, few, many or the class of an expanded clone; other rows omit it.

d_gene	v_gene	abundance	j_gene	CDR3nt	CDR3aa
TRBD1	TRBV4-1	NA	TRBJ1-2	TGCGCCAGCAGCAACCTCCGGGACAGGGGGCGCGGTATGAGAGGCTACACCTTC	CASSNLRDRGRGMRGYTF
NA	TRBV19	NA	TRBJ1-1	TGTGCCAGTCGGCAGGGTAGGAACACTGAAGCTTTCTTT	CASRQGRNTEAFF
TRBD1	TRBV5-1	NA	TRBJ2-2	TGCGCCAGCAGCGGGGACAGCCAGAACACCGGGGAGCTGTTTTTT	CASSGDSQNTGELFF
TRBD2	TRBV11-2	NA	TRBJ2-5	TGTGCCAGCAGCCCGAGTAGCGGGACCGTACAAGAGACCCAGTACTTC	CASSPSSGTVQETQYF
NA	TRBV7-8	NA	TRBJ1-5	TGTGCCAGCAGCTTAAATGTCGATCAGCCCCAGCATTTT	CASSLNVDQPQHF
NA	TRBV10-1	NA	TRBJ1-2	TGCGCCAGCAGTCCCGACAGGTTCTATGGCTACACCTTC	CASSPDRFYGYTF
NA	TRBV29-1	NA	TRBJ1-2	TGCAGCGTTGAACTTGCCCGCAACCTTAACTATGGCTACACCTTC	CSVELARNLNYGYTF
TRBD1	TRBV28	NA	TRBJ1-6	TGTGCCAGCAGTTTTCCGGGACAGGGCTCCTATAATTCACCCCTCCACTTT	CASSFPGQGSYNSPLHF
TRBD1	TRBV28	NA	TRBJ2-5	TGTGCCAGCAGTGGGGGACAGTCAAGGGAGACCCAGTACTTC	CASSGGQSRETQYF
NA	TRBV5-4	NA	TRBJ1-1	TGTGCCAGCAGCTTGGCACGTATGAACACTGAAGCTTTCTTT	CASSLARMNTEAFF
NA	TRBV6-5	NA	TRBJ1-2	TGTGCCAGCAGTTACGCCGGGCGGGCGGAGATAAATGGCTACACCTTC	CASSYAGRAEINGYTF
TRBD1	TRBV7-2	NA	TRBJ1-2	TGTGCCAGCAGCTTTGGGACCGCCGGGACAGGGTATGGCTACACCTTC	CASSFGTAGTGYGYTF
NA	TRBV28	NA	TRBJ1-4	TGTGCCAGCAGTACCGATACCGACGAGGAAAAACTGTTTTTT	CASSTDTDEEKLFF
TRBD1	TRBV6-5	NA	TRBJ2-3	TGTGCCAGCAGTTACAAGGGACAGGGTACAGATACGCAGTATTTT	CASSYKGQGTDTQYF
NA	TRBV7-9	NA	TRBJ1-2	TGTGCCAGCAGCTTAGTTGGGTCCGGCTATGGCTACACCTTC	CASSLVGSGYGYTF
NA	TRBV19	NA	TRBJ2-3	TGTGCCAGTAGTATATCCACTAGCACAGATACGCAGTATTTT	CASSISTSTDTQYF
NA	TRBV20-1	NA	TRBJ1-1	TGCAGTGCCGCGGTGGGGGCTGAAGCTTTCTTT	CSAAVGAEAFF
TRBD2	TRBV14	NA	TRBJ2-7	TGTGCCAGCAGCCAAGAGATATCCGGGACTAGGGCCTACGAGCAGTACTTC	CASSQEISGTRAYEQYF
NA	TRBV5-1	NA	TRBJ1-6	TGCGCCAGCAGGGGGGGGAGTAATTCACCCCTCCACTTT	CASRGGSNSPLHF
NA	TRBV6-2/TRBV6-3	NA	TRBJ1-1	TGTGCCAGCAGTTACTCTAGGAGTCTGAACACTGAAGCTTTCTTT	CASSYSRSLNTEAFF
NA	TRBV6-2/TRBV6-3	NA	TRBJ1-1	TGTGCCAGCAGTCAGGAAAAGGGCACTGAAGCTTTCTTT	CASSQEKGTEAFF
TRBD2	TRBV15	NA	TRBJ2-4	TGTGCCACCAGCAGAGATCTAGGGACTAGCGGGAGGGTCATTCAGTACTTC	CATSRDLGTSGRVIQYF
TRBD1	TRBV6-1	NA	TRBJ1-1	TGTGCCAGCAGTGAGGACAGGGCGGTTGCTGAAGCTTTCTTT	CASSEDRAVAEAFF
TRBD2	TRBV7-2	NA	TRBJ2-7	TGTGCCAGCAGCCTCGGTGGACTAGCTGCACCCGAGCAGTACTTC	CASSLGGLAAPEQYF
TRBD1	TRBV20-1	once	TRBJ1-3	TGCAGTGCTAGTGGGACAGGGCTTCGGAGGGGCCCAAACACCATATATTTT	CSASGTGLRRGPNTIYF
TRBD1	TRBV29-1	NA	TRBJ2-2	TGCAGCGTCCGACAGGGGGTAATGTCCGGGGAGCTGTTTTTT	CSVRQGVMSGELFF
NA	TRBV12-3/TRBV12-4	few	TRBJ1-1	TGTGCCAGCAGTTTACGGCGAACTGAAGCTTTCTTT	CASSLRRTEAFF
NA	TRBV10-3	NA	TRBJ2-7	TGTGCCATCAGTGTCTCGCGGCCTGAGGACTACGAGCAGTACTTC	CAISVSRPEDYEQYF
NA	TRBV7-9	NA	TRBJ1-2	TGTGCCAGCAGCTTATCGTGGGGCCTCGGCTATGGCTACACCTTC	CASSLSWGLGYGYTF
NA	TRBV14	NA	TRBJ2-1	TGTGCCAGCAGCCAGTGGTTGGGGAATGAGCAGTTCTTC	CASSQWLGNEQFF
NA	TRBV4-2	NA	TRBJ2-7	TGTGCCAGCAGCCGGAGATTATTGTGGCGAGACAGAATGTCCGGGGTGGACTACGAGCAGTACTTC	CASSRRLLWRDRMSGVDYEQYF